This TCR beta chain was identified during a study of monozygotic twins with inflammatory bowel disease. Whole-study results and caveats: Different subtypes (of T cells) could not be told apart from one another. IBD patients shared fewer clonotypes with other individuals than healthy twins, especially patients with disease activity signs. Support was lacking for any single strong IBD-associated signal or clonotype.

Notes on this clonotype: Antigen specificity is unknown.

The CDR3 totals 14 residues. Template switching added UMIs carrying a 6-nucleotide sample barcode. One entry per CDR3 protein, without DNA, is what TCRdb gives after re-calling the 5' RACE reads. The repertoire table contains some 170,000 distinct CDR3 sequences. The V gene is TRBV12-3 or TRBV12-4, the J gene TRBJ2-1. The origin of this receptor is a human donor with ulcerative colitis or Crohn's disease, or a healthy co-twin of an affected twin (not recorded which). The sample comprised blood. The chain's CDR3 is CASSSSGLYNEQFF.